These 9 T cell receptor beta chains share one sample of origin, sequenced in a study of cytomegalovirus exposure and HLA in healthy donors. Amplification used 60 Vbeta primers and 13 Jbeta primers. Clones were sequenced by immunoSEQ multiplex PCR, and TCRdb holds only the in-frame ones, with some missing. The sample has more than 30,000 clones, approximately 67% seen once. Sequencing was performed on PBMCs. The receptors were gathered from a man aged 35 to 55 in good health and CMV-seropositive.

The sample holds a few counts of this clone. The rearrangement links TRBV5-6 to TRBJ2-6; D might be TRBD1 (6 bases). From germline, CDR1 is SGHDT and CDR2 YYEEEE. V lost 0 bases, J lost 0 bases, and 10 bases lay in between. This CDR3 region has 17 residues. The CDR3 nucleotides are TGTGCCAGCAGCTTGGTCAGGGGTAGCTCTGGGGCCAACGTCCTGACTTTC. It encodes CASSLVRGSSGANVLTF.

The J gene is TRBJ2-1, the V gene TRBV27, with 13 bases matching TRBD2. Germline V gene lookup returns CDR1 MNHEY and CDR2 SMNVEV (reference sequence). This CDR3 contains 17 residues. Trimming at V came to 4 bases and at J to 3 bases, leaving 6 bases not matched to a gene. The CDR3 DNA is TGTGCCAGCAGTTACACGGGGACTAGCGGGATCTACAATGAGCAGTTCTTC. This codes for CASSYTGTSGIYNEQFF.

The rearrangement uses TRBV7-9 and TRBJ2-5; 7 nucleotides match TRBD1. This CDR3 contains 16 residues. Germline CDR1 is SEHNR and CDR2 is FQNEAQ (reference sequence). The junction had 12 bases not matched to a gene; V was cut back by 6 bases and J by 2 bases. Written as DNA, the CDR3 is TGTGCCAGCAGGGGAACAGGGGATGTAGGGCAAGAGACCCAGTACTTC. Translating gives CASRGTGDVGQETQYF. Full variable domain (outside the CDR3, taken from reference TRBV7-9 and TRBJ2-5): DTGVSQNPRHKITKRGQNVTFRCDPISEHNRLYWYRQTLGQGPEFLTYFQNEAQLEKSRLLSDRFSAERPKGSFSTLEIQRTEQGDSAMYLCASRGTGDVGQETQYFGPGTRLLVL.

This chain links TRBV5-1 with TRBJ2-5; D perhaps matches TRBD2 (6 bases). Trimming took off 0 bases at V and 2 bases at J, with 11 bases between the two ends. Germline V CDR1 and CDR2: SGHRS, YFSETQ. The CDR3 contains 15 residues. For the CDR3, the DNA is TGCGCCAGCAGCTTGGGTGGAGGGTCACAAGAGACCCAGTACTTC. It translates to CASSLGGGSQETQYF.

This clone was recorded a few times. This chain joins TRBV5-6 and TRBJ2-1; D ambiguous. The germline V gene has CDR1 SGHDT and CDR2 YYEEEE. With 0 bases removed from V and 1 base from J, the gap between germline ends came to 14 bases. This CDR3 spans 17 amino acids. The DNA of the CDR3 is TGTGCCAGCAGCTTGGTCATAGTTCAAAAATCCTACAATGAGCAGTTCTTC. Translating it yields CASSLVIVQKSYNEQFF. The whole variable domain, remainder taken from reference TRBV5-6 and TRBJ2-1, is DAGVTQSPTHLIKTRGQQVTLRCSPKSGHDTVSWYQQALGQGPQFIFQYYEEEERQRGNFPDRFSGHQFPNYSSELNVNALLLGDSALYLCASSLVIVQKSYNEQFFGPGTRLTVL.

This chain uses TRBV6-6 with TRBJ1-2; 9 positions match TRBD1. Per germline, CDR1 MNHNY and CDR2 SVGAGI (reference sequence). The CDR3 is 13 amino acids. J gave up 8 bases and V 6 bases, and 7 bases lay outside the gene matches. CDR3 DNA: TGTGCCAGCAGAACGACAGGGGGTGGGGGCTACACCTTC. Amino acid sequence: CASRTTGGGGYTF.

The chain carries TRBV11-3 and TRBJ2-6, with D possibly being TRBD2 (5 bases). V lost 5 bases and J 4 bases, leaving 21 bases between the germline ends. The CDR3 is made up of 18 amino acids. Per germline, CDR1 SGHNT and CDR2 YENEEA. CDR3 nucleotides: TGTGCCAGCAGCCAAAGACTATCGGGGTTCCTGGGGGCCAACGTCCTGACTTTC. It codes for CASSQRLSGFLGANVLTF.

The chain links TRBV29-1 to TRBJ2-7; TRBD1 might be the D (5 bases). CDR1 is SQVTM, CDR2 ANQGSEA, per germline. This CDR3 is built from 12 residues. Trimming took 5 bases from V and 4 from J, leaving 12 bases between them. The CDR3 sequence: CSVQTDTYEQYF. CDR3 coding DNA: TGCAGCGTTCAGACGGACACATACGAGCAGTACTTC.

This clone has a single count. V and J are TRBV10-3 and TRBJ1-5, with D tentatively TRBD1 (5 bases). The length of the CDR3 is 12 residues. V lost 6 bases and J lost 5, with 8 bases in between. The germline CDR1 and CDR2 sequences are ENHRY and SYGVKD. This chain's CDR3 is CAISPGDQPQHF. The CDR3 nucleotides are TGTGCCATCAGCCCGGGGGATCAGCCCCAGCATTTT.